These T cell receptor beta chains were read from a single sample in a study of cytomegalovirus exposure and HLA in healthy donors. Measured with immunoSEQ multiplex PCR; TCRdb has only the in-frame clones, and not every one. The profile shows 300,000 to 400,000 clones, around 90% of them singletons. The sequenced sample consisted of PBMCs. The receptors here all came from a young man in good health and CMV-seronegative. Each CDR3 is given with its conserved first and last residue. The listing skips clone size in some rows; elsewhere it reads once, few, many or a size class.

V gene: TRBV7-6; J gene: TRBJ2-5; clone size: once; CDR3 protein: CASSLVRGFQETQYF
V gene: TRBV4-1; J gene: TRBJ1-2; clone size: NA; CDR3 protein: CASSPDGTYGYTF
V gene: TRBV5-1; J gene: TRBJ1-2; clone size: NA; CDR3 protein: CASRLGGDYGYTF
V gene: TRBV5-5; J gene: TRBJ2-7; clone size: NA; CDR3 protein: CASSSDRASYEQYF
V gene: TRBV5-6; J gene: TRBJ1-1; clone size: NA; CDR3 protein: CASSLRQGLEAFF
V gene: TRBV5-1; J gene: TRBJ2-3; clone size: NA; CDR3 protein: CASSRRGTSGASTDTQYF
V gene: TRBV5-1; J gene: TRBJ2-7; clone size: NA; CDR3 protein: CASSLEPTGTGAYGQYF
V gene: TRBV10-1; J gene: TRBJ1-2; clone size: few; CDR3 protein: CASTELRDNYGYTF
V gene: TRBV6-1; J gene: TRBJ2-5; clone size: NA; CDR3 protein: CASSEGGEEETQYF
V gene: TRBV5-1; J gene: TRBJ1-3; clone size: NA; CDR3 protein: CASSLAQGSPGNTIYF
V gene: TRBV4-1; J gene: TRBJ1-4; clone size: NA; CDR3 protein: CASSHAYGVANEKLFF
V gene: TRBV25-1; J gene: TRBJ1-2; clone size: NA; CDR3 protein: CASSVTGGAWGYTF
V gene: TRBV2; J gene: TRBJ1-2; clone size: few; CDR3 protein: CASSNYRGLNTF
V gene: TRBV6-4; J gene: TRBJ2-3; clone size: NA; CDR3 protein: CASSDPALAGAVIDCTDTQYF
V gene: TRBV18; J gene: TRBJ2-1; clone size: NA; CDR3 protein: CASSPRAGGYNEQFF
V gene: TRBV10-3; J gene: TRBJ1-1; clone size: NA; CDR3 protein: CAISLTGEEAFF